Listed below are T cell receptor beta chains from one sample, sequenced in a study of monozygotic twins with inflammatory bowel disease. TCRdb reprocessed the 5' RACE reads; each CDR3 protein has one entry and no DNA is given. The listing records around 200,000 distinct CDR3 sequences. Input material: blood. The receptors come from a human donor with ulcerative colitis or Crohn's disease, or a healthy co-twin of an affected twin (not recorded which). CDR3s include the opening cysteine and the closing phenylalanine or tryptophan. Each record gives: J gene, V gene, CDR3 protein.

>TRBJ2-3|TRBV5-1
CASSLEVGADTQYF
>TRBJ1-5|TRBV6-5
CASSYSSKGNQPQHF
>TRBJ1-3|TRBV4-1
CASSPDRLRFSGNTIYF
>TRBJ1-2|TRBV20-1
CSASRRDRGAGYTF
>TRBJ1-3|TRBV10-3
CAISRTGGAGNTIYF
>TRBJ2-2|TRBV7-9
CASSPTQQGRYTGELFF
>TRBJ2-3|TRBV7-3
CASSYRLAGSTDTQYF
>TRBJ2-7|TRBV6-1
CASSAGTAWFWEQYF
>TRBJ2-7|TRBV10-1
CAGRDLAYEQYF
>TRBJ2-1|TRBV9
CASSVAGERNEQFF
>TRBJ2-1|TRBV29-1
CSDAGTSGSYNEQFF
>TRBJ1-1|TRBV6-5
CASRAGNTEAFF
>TRBJ1-5|TRBV18
CASSPGPPGNQPQHF
>TRBJ2-2|TRBV20-1
CSARTGANTGELFF
>TRBJ2-7|TRBV5-1
CASKSMTNTYEQYF
>TRBJ2-1|TRBV7-8
CASSFRGGTGGKDEQFF